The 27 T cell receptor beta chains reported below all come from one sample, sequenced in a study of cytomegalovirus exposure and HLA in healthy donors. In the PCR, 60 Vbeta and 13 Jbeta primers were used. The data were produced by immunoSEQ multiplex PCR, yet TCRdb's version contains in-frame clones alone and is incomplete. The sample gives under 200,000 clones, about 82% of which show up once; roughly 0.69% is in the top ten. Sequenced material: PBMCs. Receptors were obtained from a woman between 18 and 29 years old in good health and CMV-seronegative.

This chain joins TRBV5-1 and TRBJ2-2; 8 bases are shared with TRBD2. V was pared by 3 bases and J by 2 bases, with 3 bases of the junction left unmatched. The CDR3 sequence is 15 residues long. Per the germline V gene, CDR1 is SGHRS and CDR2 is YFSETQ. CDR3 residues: CASSSGTSNTGELFF. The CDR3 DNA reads TGCGCCAGCAGCTCCGGGACTAGTAACACCGGGGAGCTGTTTTTT. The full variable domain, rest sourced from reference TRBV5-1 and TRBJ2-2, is KAGVTQTPRYLIKTRGQQVTLSCSPISGHRSVSWYQQTPGQGLQFLFEYFSETQRNKGNFPGRFSGRQFSNSRSEMNVSTLELGDSALYLCASSSGTSNTGELFFGEGSRLTVL.

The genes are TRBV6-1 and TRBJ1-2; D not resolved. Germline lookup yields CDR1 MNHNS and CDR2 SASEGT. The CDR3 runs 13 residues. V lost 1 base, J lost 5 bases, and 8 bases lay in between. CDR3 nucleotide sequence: TGTGCCAGCAGTGAAGGACTGAATTATGGCTACACCTTC. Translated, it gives CASSEGLNYGYTF.

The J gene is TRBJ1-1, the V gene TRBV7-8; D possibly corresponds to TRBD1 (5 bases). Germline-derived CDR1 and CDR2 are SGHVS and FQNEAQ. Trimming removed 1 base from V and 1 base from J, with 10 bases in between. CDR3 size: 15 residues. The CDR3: CASSLGGTRNTEAFF. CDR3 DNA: TGTGCCAGCAGCTTAGGCGGGACCCGGAACACTGAAGCTTTCTTT.

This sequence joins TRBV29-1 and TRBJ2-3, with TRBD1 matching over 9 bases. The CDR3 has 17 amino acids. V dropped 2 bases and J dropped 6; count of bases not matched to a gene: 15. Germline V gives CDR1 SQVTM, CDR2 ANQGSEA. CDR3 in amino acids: CSVEIGDRGGIRDTQYF. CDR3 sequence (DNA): TGCAGCGTTGAAATTGGCGACAGGGGGGGGATAAGGGATACGCAGTATTTT.

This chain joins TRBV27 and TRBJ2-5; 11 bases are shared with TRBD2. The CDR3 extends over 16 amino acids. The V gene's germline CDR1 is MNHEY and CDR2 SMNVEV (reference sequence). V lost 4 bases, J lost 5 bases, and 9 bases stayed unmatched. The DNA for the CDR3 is TGTGCCAGCAGTTCTAGCGGGAGGATGGGTGCGGAGACCCAGTACTTC. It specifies CASSSSGRMGAETQYF.

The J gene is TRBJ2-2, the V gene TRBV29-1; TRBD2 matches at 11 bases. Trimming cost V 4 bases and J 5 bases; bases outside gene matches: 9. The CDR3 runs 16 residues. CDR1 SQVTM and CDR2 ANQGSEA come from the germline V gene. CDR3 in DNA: TGCAGCGTTGTGAAAGGGACTAGCGGAACGACCGGGGAGCTGTTTTTT. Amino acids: CSVVKGTSGTTGELFF.

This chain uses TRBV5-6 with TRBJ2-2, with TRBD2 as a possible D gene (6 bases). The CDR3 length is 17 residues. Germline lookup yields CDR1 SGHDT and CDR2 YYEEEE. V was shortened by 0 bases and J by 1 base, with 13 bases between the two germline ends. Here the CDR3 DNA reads TGTGCCAGCAGCTTGGGACCTATGGGGGGGAACACCGGGGAGCTGTTTTTT. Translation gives CASSLGPMGGNTGELFF.

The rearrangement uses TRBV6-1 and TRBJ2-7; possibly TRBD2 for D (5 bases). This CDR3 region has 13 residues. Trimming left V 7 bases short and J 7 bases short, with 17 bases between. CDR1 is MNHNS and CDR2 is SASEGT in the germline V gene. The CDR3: CASTPSGLPEQYF. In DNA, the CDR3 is TGTGCCAGCACCCCGAGTGGACTCCCGGAGCAGTACTTC.

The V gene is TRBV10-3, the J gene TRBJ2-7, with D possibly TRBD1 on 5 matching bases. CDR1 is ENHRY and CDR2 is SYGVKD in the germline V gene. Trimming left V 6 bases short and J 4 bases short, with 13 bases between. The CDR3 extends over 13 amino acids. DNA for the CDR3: TGTGCCATCAGCCCACAGGATACGTACGAGCAGTACTTC. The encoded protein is CAISPQDTYEQYF.

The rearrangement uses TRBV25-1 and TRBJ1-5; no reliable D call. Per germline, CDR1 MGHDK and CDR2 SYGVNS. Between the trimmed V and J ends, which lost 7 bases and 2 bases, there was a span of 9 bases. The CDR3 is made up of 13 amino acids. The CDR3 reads CASTPLRNQPQHF. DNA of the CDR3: TGTGCCAGCACCCCACTCCGCAATCAGCCCCAGCATTTT.

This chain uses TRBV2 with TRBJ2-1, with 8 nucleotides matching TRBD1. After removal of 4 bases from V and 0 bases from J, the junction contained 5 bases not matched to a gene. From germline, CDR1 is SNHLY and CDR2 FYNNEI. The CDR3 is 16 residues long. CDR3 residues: CASSGDRSNSYNEQFF. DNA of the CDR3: TGTGCCAGCAGTGGGGACAGGAGTAACTCCTACAATGAGCAGTTCTTC.

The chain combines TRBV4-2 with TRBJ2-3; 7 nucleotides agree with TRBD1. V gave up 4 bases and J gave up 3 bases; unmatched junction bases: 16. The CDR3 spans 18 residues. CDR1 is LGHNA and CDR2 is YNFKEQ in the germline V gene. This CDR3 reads CASSPLPLQGSRTDTQYF. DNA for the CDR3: TGTGCCAGCAGCCCTCTACCGTTACAGGGGTCTAGGACAGATACGCAGTATTTT.

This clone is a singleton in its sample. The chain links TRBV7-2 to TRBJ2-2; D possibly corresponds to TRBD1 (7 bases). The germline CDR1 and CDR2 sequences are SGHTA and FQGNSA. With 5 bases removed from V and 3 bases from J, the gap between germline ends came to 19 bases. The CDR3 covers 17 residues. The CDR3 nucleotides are TGTGCCAGCAGCCTAAACCCAGGGGGAGGCGACACCGGGGAGCTGTTTTTT. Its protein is CASSLNPGGGDTGELFF.

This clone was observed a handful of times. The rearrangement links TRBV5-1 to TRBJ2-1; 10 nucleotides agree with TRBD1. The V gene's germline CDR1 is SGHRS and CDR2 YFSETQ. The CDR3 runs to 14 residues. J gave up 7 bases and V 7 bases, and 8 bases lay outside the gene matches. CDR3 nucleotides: TGCGCCAGCGGCGGGACAGGGGCAAGAAATGAGCAGTTCTTC. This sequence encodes CASGGTGARNEQFF.

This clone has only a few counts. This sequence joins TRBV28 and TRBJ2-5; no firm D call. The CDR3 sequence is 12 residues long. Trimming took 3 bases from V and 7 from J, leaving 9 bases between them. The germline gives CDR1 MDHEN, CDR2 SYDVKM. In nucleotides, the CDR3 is TGTGCCAGCAGTTTGGCTCCGGGGACCCAGTACTTC. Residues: CASSLAPGTQYF.

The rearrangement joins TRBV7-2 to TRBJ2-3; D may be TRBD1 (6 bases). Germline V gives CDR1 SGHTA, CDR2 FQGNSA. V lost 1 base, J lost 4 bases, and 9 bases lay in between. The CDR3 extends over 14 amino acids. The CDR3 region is CASSLVSGADTQYF. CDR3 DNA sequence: TGTGCCAGCAGCTTAGTATCAGGGGCAGATACGCAGTATTTT. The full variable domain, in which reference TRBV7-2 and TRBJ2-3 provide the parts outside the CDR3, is GAGVSQSPSNKVTEKGKDVELRCDPISGHTALYWYRQSLGQGLEFLIYFQGNSAPDKSGLPSDRFSAERTGGSVSTLTIQRTQQEDSAVYLCASSLVSGADTQYFGPGTRLTVL.

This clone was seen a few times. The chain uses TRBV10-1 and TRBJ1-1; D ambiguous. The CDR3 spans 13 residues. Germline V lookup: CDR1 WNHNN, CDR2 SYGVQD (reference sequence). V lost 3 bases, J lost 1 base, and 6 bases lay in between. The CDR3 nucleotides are TGCGCCAGCAGTGATCGCGCGAACACTGAAGCTTTCTTT. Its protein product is CASSDRANTEAFF.

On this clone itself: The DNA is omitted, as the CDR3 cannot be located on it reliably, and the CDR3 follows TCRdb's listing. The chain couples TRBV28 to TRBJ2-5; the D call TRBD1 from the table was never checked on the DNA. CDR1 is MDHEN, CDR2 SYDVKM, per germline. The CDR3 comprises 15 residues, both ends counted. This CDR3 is CASSSSDREKETQYF.

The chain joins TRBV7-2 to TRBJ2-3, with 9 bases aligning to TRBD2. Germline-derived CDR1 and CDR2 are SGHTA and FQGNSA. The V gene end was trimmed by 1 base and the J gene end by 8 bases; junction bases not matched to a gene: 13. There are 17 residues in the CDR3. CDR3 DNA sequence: TGTGCCAGCAGCTTAGGCTATCTAGCGGGAATAACGGGTACGCAGTATTTT. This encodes CASSLGYLAGITGTQYF.

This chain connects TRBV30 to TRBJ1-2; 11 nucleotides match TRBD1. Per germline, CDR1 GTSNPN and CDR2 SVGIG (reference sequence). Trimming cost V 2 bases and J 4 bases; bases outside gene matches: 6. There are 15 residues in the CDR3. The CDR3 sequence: CAWSLGQGAIYGYTF. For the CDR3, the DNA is TGTGCCTGGAGTCTTGGACAGGGGGCGATCTATGGCTACACCTTC. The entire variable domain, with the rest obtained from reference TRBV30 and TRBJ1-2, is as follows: SQTIHQWPATLVQPVGSPLSLECTVEGTSNPNLYWYRQAAGRGLQLLFYSVGIGQISSEVPQNLSASRPQDRQFILSSKKLLLSDSGFYLCAWSLGQGAIYGYTFGSGTRLTVV.

In nucleotides, the CDR3 is TGTGCCGGGGGGGTGGGACCGAGCTCCGAGCAGTACTTC. This codes for CAGGVGPSSEQYF. The chain joins TRBV2 to TRBJ2-7; 7 positions match TRBD2. Germline V lookup: CDR1 SNHLY, CDR2 FYNNEI. The CDR3 runs 13 residues. J gave up 6 bases and V 11 bases, and 13 bases lay outside the gene matches.

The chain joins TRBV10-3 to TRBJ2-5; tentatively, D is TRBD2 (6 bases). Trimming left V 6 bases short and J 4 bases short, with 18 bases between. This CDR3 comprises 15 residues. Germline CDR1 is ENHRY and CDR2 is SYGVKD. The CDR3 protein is CAISNPEGFGETQYF. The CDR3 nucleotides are TGTGCCATCAGCAACCCGGAGGGGTTTGGAGAGACCCAGTACTTC.

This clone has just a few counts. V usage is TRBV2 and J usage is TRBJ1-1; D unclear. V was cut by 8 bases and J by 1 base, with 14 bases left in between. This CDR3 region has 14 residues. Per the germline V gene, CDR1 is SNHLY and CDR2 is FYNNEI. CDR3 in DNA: TGTGCCAGCTCTGGGCCTCGTGGGAACACTGAAGCTTTCTTT. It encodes CASSGPRGNTEAFF. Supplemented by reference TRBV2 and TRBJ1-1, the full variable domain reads EPEVTQTPSHQVTQMGQEVILRCVPISNHLYFYWYRQILGQKVEFLVSFYNNEISEKSEIFDDQFSVERPDGSNFTLKIRSTKLEDSAMYFCASSGPRGNTEAFFGQGTRLTVV.

The DNA of the CDR3 is TGTGCCAGCTCACCACGGGAGGGGGATAATTCACCCCTCCACTTT. Translating gives CASSPREGDNSPLHF. The V and J genes are TRBV18 and TRBJ1-6, with D maybe TRBD1 (6 bases). In germline, CDR1 is KGHSH, CDR2 LQKENI. The CDR3 is made up of 15 amino acids. V was trimmed by 1 base and J by 5 bases, leaving 9 bases between them.

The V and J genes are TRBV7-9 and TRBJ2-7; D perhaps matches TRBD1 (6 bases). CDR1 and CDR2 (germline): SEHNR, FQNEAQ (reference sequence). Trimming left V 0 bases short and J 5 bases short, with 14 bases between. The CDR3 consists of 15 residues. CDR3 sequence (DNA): TGTGCCAGCAGCTTAGCCAGGGGCGACTTGAACGAGCAGTACTTC. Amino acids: CASSLARGDLNEQYF.

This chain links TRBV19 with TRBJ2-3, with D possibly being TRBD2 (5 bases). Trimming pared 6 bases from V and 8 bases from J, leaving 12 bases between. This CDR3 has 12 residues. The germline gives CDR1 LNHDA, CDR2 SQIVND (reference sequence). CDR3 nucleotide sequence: TGTGCCAGTAGCCTCGGTGGAGGTACGCAGTATTTT. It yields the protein CASSLGGGTQYF.

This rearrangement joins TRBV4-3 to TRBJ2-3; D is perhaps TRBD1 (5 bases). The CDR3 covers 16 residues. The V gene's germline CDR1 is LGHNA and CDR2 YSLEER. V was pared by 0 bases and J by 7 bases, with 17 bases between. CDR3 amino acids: CASSQDKDIKPNTQYF. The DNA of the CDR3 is TGCGCCAGCAGCCAAGATAAGGACATCAAACCAAATACGCAGTATTTT.